This TCR beta chain was profiled in a study of T cells in localized non-small cell lung cancer. This clone was seen only a few times. Method: immunoSEQ multiplex PCR; TCRdb's copy keeps in-frame clones and lacks some. Found here are around 140,000 clones, roughly 90% of them singletons; the top ten hold roughly 1.8%. V lost 4 bases to trimming and J lost 0 bases, with 8 bases between them. The germline gives CDR1 SGHTS, CDR2 YDEGEE. The CDR3 contains 13 residues. This receptor was taken from a female donor of 60 years or more with stage I lung adenocarcinoma. The chain is built from TRBV5-8 and TRBJ2-7; no firm D call. The sequencing used peripheral blood, collected before any cancer treatment. CDR3 sequence (DNA): TGTGCCAGCAGCATCGGATTCTCCTACGAGCAGTACTTC. Its protein is CASSIGFSYEQYF.